Shown below are 30 T cell receptor beta chains from a single sample sequenced in a study of beta chain bispecific antibodies for T cell cancers (dated by TCRdb to about 2021). T cells were expanded from blood mononuclear cells for roughly 3 days using either anti-CD3 antibody OKT3 or CD3/CD28 Dynabeads. Antigens for these TCRs are unknown. The full study reports these points: Every sequenced sample contained a mix of leukemia cell line cells and normal T cells, and most targeted TRBV signal came from the leukemia cells rather than from the normal T cells.

Libraries were built with 5' RACE. Using fastp trimming at Q25 and MiXCR clonotype assembly, TCRdb reanalyzed the public sequencing data and kept in-frame beta chains. A single entry per CDR3 protein holds the most common genes and DNA from its merged rows. The sample has about 17,000 distinct CDR3 sequences on record, approximately 2% of them singletons. The ten largest clonotypes hold less than 9% of the sample. The sequenced sample consisted of healthy donor T cells cultured with leukemia cells. Every receptor here comes from a human donor in good health. Some clones in this sample may be carry-over from other donors' samples.

The sample holds many counts of this clonotype. The chain recombines TRBV27 with TRBJ2-7; D might be TRBD2 (5 bases). This CDR3 is built from 14 residues. Germline V gene data show CDR1 as MNHEY and CDR2 as SMNVEV (reference sequence). The ends were cut back, 3 bases at V and 2 bases at J, with 11 bases in the middle. Here the CDR3 reads CASSFEASPYEQYF. The CDR3 DNA sequence: TGTGCCAGCAGTTTTGAGGCTAGCCCCTACGAGCAGTACTTC.

V and J are TRBV5-8 and TRBJ1-5, with D tentatively TRBD1 (5 bases). CDR3 length: 15 amino acids. Germline V lookup: CDR1 SGHTS, CDR2 YDEGEE. V gave up 5 bases and J gave up 5 bases, with 17 bases separating them. For the CDR3, the DNA is TGTGCCAGCAGTTCAGCGGGGGGATTTCATCAGCCCCAGCATTTT. The encoded protein is CASSSAGGFHQPQHF.

A remark on this clonotype: A read error may explain this, as a much larger clone is one base away. The chain is built from TRBV28 and TRBJ1-4; D gene ambiguous. CDR3 length: 17 amino acids. V was trimmed by 3 bases and J by 7 bases, leaving 21 bases between them. The germline gives CDR1 MDHEN, CDR2 SYDVKM. DNA of the CDR3: TGTGCCAGCAGTTTCGGTCTAAGGGTTGGCTTGGGTGAAAAACTGTTTTTT. Translating it yields CASSFGLRVGLGEKLFF.

This clonotype was counted at least ten times. The chain couples TRBV25-1 to TRBJ2-3; no reliable D call. CDR1 and CDR2 (germline): MGHDK, SYGVNS. The CDR3 length is 13 residues. The germline V and J ends were trimmed by 11 bases and 1 base, with 13 bases remaining between them. The CDR3 coding sequence is TGTGCCGTTCGGGCTGGGGGCACAGATACGCAGTATTTT. Amino acid sequence: CAVRAGGTDTQYF.

This clonotype came up many times. The chain carries TRBV3-1 and TRBJ1-2; maybe TRBD1 (6 bases). V lost 4 bases and J 7 bases, leaving 16 bases between the germline ends. From germline, CDR1 is LGHDT and CDR2 YNNKEL (reference sequence). The CDR3 runs to 14 residues. CDR3 in amino acids: CASSRGALTLGYTF. CDR3 nucleotides: TGTGCCAGCAGCCGGGGGGCGTTAACCCTTGGCTACACCTTC.

This clonotype was seen many times. The rearrangement links TRBV15 to TRBJ2-7; no definite D call. CDR1 is LNHNV, CDR2 YYDKDF, per germline (reference sequence). Trimming removed 8 bases from V and 7 bases from J, with 18 bases in between. The CDR3 totals 13 residues. CDR3 amino acids: CATQRPGEKEQYF. The CDR3 bases are TGTGCCACCCAGAGACCCGGCGAGAAGGAGCAGTACTTC.

This clonotype was counted at least ten times. This chain links TRBV19 with TRBJ2-7, with 8 bases fitting TRBD1. V lost 6 bases to trimming and J lost 5 bases; unmatched junction nucleotides: 6. Germline V gene sequence: CDR1 LNHDA, CDR2 SQIVND (reference sequence). The CDR3 contains 13 residues. CDR3 sequence (DNA): TGTGCCAGTAGCCCCCTGACAGGGGACGAGCAGTACTTC. It yields the protein CASSPLTGDEQYF.

In this sample, this clonotype turned up many times. The genes are TRBV5-1 and TRBJ2-5; D may match TRBD1 or TRBD2 (5 bases each). CDR3 length: 14 residues. Trimming cost V 3 bases and J 1 base, with 10 bases left between them. Germline V gene sequence: CDR1 SGHRS, CDR2 YFSETQ. The CDR3 protein is CASSWSGGQETQYF. The DNA of the CDR3 is TGCGCCAGCAGCTGGAGTGGGGGCCAAGAGACCCAGTACTTC.

This clonotype turned up a few times. The chain carries TRBV6-5 and TRBJ2-1; the D gene is possibly TRBD1 (5 bases). This CDR3 comprises 13 residues. Germline V lookup: CDR1 MNHEY, CDR2 SVGAGI. V lost 2 bases and J 4 bases, leaving 6 bases between the germline ends. The CDR3 DNA is TGTGCCAGCAGTTACGACAGTTACAATGAGCAGTTCTTC. This translates into CASSYDSYNEQFF.

By share, this clonotype ranks as medium-sized. The chain has TRBV5-1 and TRBJ1-1; D unclear. The V and J ends lost 2 bases and 3 bases respectively, with 8 bases between them. Per germline, CDR1 SGHRS and CDR2 YFSETQ. The CDR3 totals 13 residues. The CDR3: CASSFNGHTEAFF. In DNA form, the CDR3 reads TGCGCCAGCAGCTTCAACGGACACACTGAAGCTTTCTTT.

This clonotype was counted many times. This chain links TRBV6-6 with TRBJ2-5, with 10 bases aligning to TRBD2. The germline V gene encodes CDR1 MNHNY and CDR2 SVGAGI (reference sequence). This CDR3 contains 16 residues. The J segment lost 2 bases and the V segment lost 6 bases, leaving 9 bases of the junction unmatched. The CDR3 is CASRGASGGLQETQYF. CDR3 DNA: TGTGCCAGCAGGGGGGCTAGCGGGGGCCTGCAAGAGACCCAGTACTTC.

The table lists this clonotype with many counts. V gene TRBV20-1 combines with J gene TRBJ1-1; D is ambiguous. V gave up 7 bases and J gave up 2 bases, with 11 bases separating them. CDR1 and CDR2 from the germline V gene are DFQATT and SNEGSKA (reference sequence). The CDR3 extends over 12 amino acids. CDR3: CSDGKSNTEAFF. CDR3 bases: TGCAGTGATGGCAAATCTAACACTGAAGCTTTCTTT.

This clonotype was seen ten or more times. The gene calls are TRBV5-1 and TRBJ2-1, with TRBD1 matching over 7 bases. Per the germline V gene, CDR1 is SGHRS and CDR2 is YFSETQ. Trimming cost V 9 bases and J 6 bases; bases outside gene matches: 12. This CDR3 region has 14 residues. The DNA for the CDR3 is TGCGCCACCTCGCGAGAGGGGGCCGGCAATGAGCAGTTCTTC. Translating it yields CATSREGAGNEQFF. The full variable domain, in which reference TRBV5-1 and TRBJ2-1 provide the parts outside the CDR3, is KAGVTQTPRYLIKTRGQQVTLSCSPISGHRSVSWYQQTPGQGLQFLFEYFSETQRNKGNFPGRFSGRQFSNSRSEMNVSTLELGDSALYLCATSREGAGNEQFFGPGTRLTVL.

There are many counts of this clonotype. The V call is TRBV27, the J call TRBJ2-7; D could derive from TRBD1 or TRBD2 (5 bases each). Germline V gives CDR1 MNHEY, CDR2 SMNVEV (reference sequence). The CDR3 is made up of 16 amino acids. Trimming stripped 5 bases from V and 0 bases from J, with 17 bases between. The CDR3 reads CASSLRTGASSYEQYF. CDR3 nucleotide sequence: TGTGCCAGCAGTCTTCGGACTGGGGCCAGCTCCTACGAGCAGTACTTC.

At least ten counts were recorded for this clonotype. The chain couples TRBV5-1 to TRBJ2-1; no reliable D call. Germline CDR1 is SGHRS and CDR2 is YFSETQ. The length of the CDR3 is 12 residues. The V end was cut by 3 bases, the J end by 9 bases, with 10 bases between. Here the CDR3 DNA reads TGCGCCAGCAGCTCCCGTTCGGGTGAGCAGTTCTTC. Amino acid sequence: CASSSRSGEQFF.

This clonotype was recorded at least ten times. The chain carries TRBV6-2 or TRBV6-3 and TRBJ1-6; D not resolved. The length of the CDR3 is 13 residues. V lost 7 bases and J 4 bases, leaving 8 bases between the germline ends. The germline V gene has CDR1 MNHEY and CDR2 SVGEGT. The CDR3 loop is CASTRQYNSPLHF. CDR3 DNA: TGTGCCAGCACGCGGCAGTATAATTCACCCCTCCACTTT.

This clonotype was detected many times. The V call is TRBV5-1, the J call TRBJ2-5; the D is unclear. The CDR3 is 15 amino acids. V gave up 0 bases and J gave up 2 bases, with 11 bases separating them. CDR1 and CDR2 from the germline V gene are SGHRS and YFSETQ. CDR3 bases: TGCGCCAGCAGCTTGGAGGGCTATGGGCAAGAGACCCAGTACTTC. Translating it yields CASSLEGYGQETQYF.

This clonotype was observed many times. The chain couples TRBV6-6 to TRBJ2-3; D is uncertain. Trimming removed 5 bases from V and 4 bases from J, with 13 bases in between. CDR3 length equals 14 residues. CDR1 MNHNY and CDR2 SVGAGI come from the germline V gene (reference sequence). CDR3 nucleotides: TGTGCCAGCAGTACCTCGCTAGAGTCAGATACGCAGTATTTT. This encodes CASSTSLESDTQYF.

In this sample, this clonotype turned up many times. The chain uses TRBV15 and TRBJ2-1; D is undetermined. Germline V gene sequence: CDR1 LNHNV, CDR2 YYDKDF (reference sequence). The CDR3 runs 16 residues. Trimming took 6 bases from V and 7 from J, leaving 22 bases between them. The CDR3 DNA sequence: TGTGCCACCAGTCCGAGCCCCGGATCTCCTAGGAATGAGCAGTTCTTC. This translates into CATSPSPGSPRNEQFF. Together with reference TRBV15 and TRBJ2-1, the CDR3 gives the full variable domain: DAMVIQNPRYQVTQFGKPVTLSCSQTLNHNVMYWYQQKSSQAPKLLFHYYDKDFNNEADTPDNFQSRRPNTSFCFLDIRSPGLGDTAMYLCATSPSPGSPRNEQFFGPGTRLTVL.

This clonotype was found many times. The gene calls are TRBV20-1 and TRBJ2-5; 9 nucleotides match TRBD2. Germline V gene lookup returns CDR1 DFQATT and CDR2 SNEGSKA (reference sequence). CDR3 length equals 15 residues. With 0 bases clipped from V and 8 bases from J, the junction kept 10 bases outside the gene matches. The chain's CDR3 is CSAREGSGGSDTQYF. In DNA form, the CDR3 reads TGCAGTGCTAGAGAGGGTAGCGGGGGCTCAGATACCCAGTACTTC.

This clonotype showed up many times. This chain joins TRBV20-1 and TRBJ1-5, with a weak D call TRBD1 (5 bases). CDR3 length equals 16 residues. Germline loops: CDR1 DFQATT, CDR2 SNEGSKA (reference sequence). Trimming cost V 2 bases and J 7 bases, with 21 bases left between them. CDR3 amino acids: CSARRGWVPRVQPQHF. In DNA form, the CDR3 reads TGCAGTGCTAGAAGGGGTTGGGTTCCCCGGGTCCAGCCCCAGCATTTT.

At least ten counts were recorded for this clonotype. The CDR3 nucleotides are TGTGCCAGCAGAGGCGGCCCTGAAGCTTTCTTT. This codes for CASRGGPEAFF. The genes are TRBV25-1 and TRBJ1-1, with no clear D. This CDR3 comprises 11 residues. Germline-derived CDR1 and CDR2 are MGHDK and SYGVNS. V was clipped by 6 bases and J by 6 bases, with 8 bases between them. Full variable domain (remainder filled in from reference TRBV25-1 and TRBJ1-1): EADIYQTPRYLVIGTGKKITLECSQTMGHDKMYWYQQDPGMELHLIHYSYGVNSTEKGDLSSESTVSRIRTEHFPLTLESARPSHTSQYLCASRGGPEAFFGQGTRLTVV.

This rearrangement joins TRBV5-4 to TRBJ1-2; no clear D gene. Germline loops: CDR1 SGHNT, CDR2 YYREEE (reference sequence). V lost 3 bases, J lost 7 bases, and 19 bases lay in between. The CDR3 is 15 amino acids. This CDR3 reads CASSSLDLELGGYTF. In nucleotides, the CDR3 is TGTGCCAGCAGCTCCTTGGATTTGGAATTGGGTGGCTACACCTTC. The full variable domain, its missing parts supplied by reference TRBV5-4 and TRBJ1-2, is ETGVTQSPTHLIKTRGQQVTLRCSSQSGHNTVSWYQQALGQGPQFIFQYYREEENGRGNFPPRFSGLQFPNYSSELNVNALELDDSALYLCASSSLDLELGGYTFGSGTRLTVV.

This clonotype was counted at least ten times. A junction boundary mismatches the germline segment, possibly from a read error. V and J are TRBV7-7 and TRBJ2-5; 7 bases line up with TRBD1. Looked up from germline, CDR1 is SSHAT and CDR2 is FNYEAQ (reference sequence). The CDR3 consists of 13 residues. This CDR3 reads CASSLDREETQYF. CDR3 nucleotides: TGTGCTAGCAGCTTAGACAGGGAAGAGACCCAGTACTTC.

This clonotype came up many times. The chain employs TRBV3-1 and TRBJ2-7, with D possibly matching TRBD1 (6 bases). Germline V lookup: CDR1 LGHDT, CDR2 YNNKEL (reference sequence). Trimming shortened V by 4 bases and J by 2 bases, and 15 bases separated the two germline ends. This CDR3 has 15 amino acids. Written as DNA, the CDR3 is TGTGCCAGCAGCCCTTCAGGAGACAGGACCTACGAGCAGTACTTC. Translated, it gives CASSPSGDRTYEQYF.

This clonotype is judged medium-sized (0.01 to 0.1%). V is TRBV5-1 and J is TRBJ2-3; 10 nucleotides align to TRBD2. CDR3 length equals 15 residues. Per the germline V gene, CDR1 is SGHRS and CDR2 is YFSETQ. Germline trimming cut 1 base from V and 3 bases from J; bases unmatched to any gene: 2. The CDR3 reads CASSLSGGATDTQYF. The CDR3 DNA follows: TGCGCCAGCAGCTTGAGCGGGGGGGCAACAGATACGCAGTATTTT.

This clonotype came up many times. This chain uses TRBV20-1 with TRBJ2-5; maybe TRBD2 (6 bases). This CDR3 comprises 16 residues. CDR1 and CDR2 (germline): DFQATT, SNEGSKA (reference sequence). With 5 bases removed from V and 2 bases from J, the gap between germline ends came to 21 bases. The CDR3 here is CSARGTVPGHQETQYF. CDR3 coding DNA: TGCAGTGCTCGGGGGACTGTTCCGGGGCATCAAGAGACCCAGTACTTC.

This clonotype was counted many times. The V and J genes are TRBV12-3 or TRBV12-4 and TRBJ1-5, with a weak D call TRBD1 (5 bases). V was trimmed by 5 bases and J by 6 bases, leaving 17 bases between them. CDR3 length: 15 residues. CDR3 sequence reads: CASSTTVGGGQPQHF. The CDR3 bases are TGTGCCAGCAGTACCACGGTGGGGGGTGGTCAGCCCCAGCATTTT.

This clonotype was observed at least ten times. V gene TRBV5-1 combines with J gene TRBJ2-7; tentatively, D is TRBD2 (6 bases). Trimming left V 0 bases short and J 5 bases short, with 18 bases between. This CDR3 is built from 16 residues. Germline V gene lookup returns CDR1 SGHRS and CDR2 YFSETQ. This CDR3 is CASSLEGGDFPHEQYF. CDR3 DNA sequence: TGCGCCAGCAGCTTGGAGGGTGGGGACTTCCCCCACGAGCAGTACTTC. Supplemented by reference TRBV5-1 and TRBJ2-7, the full variable domain reads KAGVTQTPRYLIKTRGQQVTLSCSPISGHRSVSWYQQTPGQGLQFLFEYFSETQRNKGNFPGRFSGRQFSNSRSEMNVSTLELGDSALYLCASSLEGGDFPHEQYFGPGTRLTVT.

This clonotype was counted many times. The chain has TRBV19 and TRBJ2-7; D perhaps matches TRBD2 (5 bases). Germline V gene sequence: CDR1 LNHDA, CDR2 SQIVND (reference sequence). The CDR3 totals 12 residues. V was shortened by 6 bases and J by 3 bases, with 9 bases between the two germline ends. CDR3 sequence reads: CASSEGSYEQYF. CDR3 nucleotide sequence: TGTGCCAGTAGCGAGGGCAGCTACGAGCAGTACTTC.